The sequence of this T cell receptor (beta chain) was determined in a study of Graves' ophthalmopathy and Graves' hyperthyroidism. TCR beta CDR3 amplification used RNA transcripts. HTBI-primed RT-PCR formed the first round, and a multiplex PCR formed the second. TCRdb re-called the multiplex PCR reads with MiXCR, one entry per CDR3 protein. The sample yields roughly 480,000 distinct CDR3 sequences, roughly an eighth seen once. The length of the CDR3 is 17 residues. CDR1 MGHDK and CDR2 SYGVNS come from the germline V gene. Trimming stripped 1 base from V and 4 bases from J, with 19 bases between. This clonotype has at least ten counts.

The chain recombines TRBV25-1 with TRBJ1-2; tentative D call: TRBD1 (6 bases). The clonotype comes from a woman in her twenties or thirties with Graves' ophthalmopathy. The source material was blood. As DNA, the CDR3 is TGTGCCAGCAGTGAATCCCGGGGGGGGGCGCCCGGCTATGGCTACACCTTC. Translated, it gives CASSESRGGAPGYGYTF.